This T cell receptor beta chain is drawn from a study of cytomegalovirus exposure and HLA in healthy donors. The PCR made use of 60 Vbeta and 13 Jbeta primers. The data were produced by immunoSEQ multiplex PCR, yet TCRdb's version contains in-frame clones alone and is incomplete. The data hold some 130,000 clones, with roughly 8.8% observed a single time. This clone appeared a few times. The sample comprised PBMCs. This clonotype originated in a woman aged 40 to 49 in good health and CMV-seropositive.

The CDR3 nucleotides read TGCGCCAGCAGCTCGGACAGGGGGACCCAGTACTTC. It is translated as CASSSDRGTQYF. The chain has TRBV5-1 and TRBJ2-5; 9 bases fit TRBD1. The CDR3 consists of 12 residues. From germline, CDR1 is SGHRS and CDR2 YFSETQ. With V trimmed by 3 bases and J by 7 bases, 1 base remained unmatched.